This T cell receptor beta chain was obtained from a study of T cell responses to AZD1222 COVID-19 vaccine. Concerning this clone: Its specificity is unknown.

The table came from immunoSEQ multiplex PCR; TCRdb's copy has only in-frame clones and leaves some out. The data show about 110,000 clones, about 92% seen once. Study outcomes and limitations: Seropositive AZD1222 recipients at baseline numbered only five or six. Spike regions recognized by vaccine-associated CD4 TCRs spanned the protein, led by 160-218 and 743-854. Clonal diversity may have been underestimated, and the donors were mostly white British, with more females than males.

Germline V gene data show CDR1 as MNHEY and CDR2 as SVGAGI. Germline trimming cut 0 bases from V and 1 base from J; bases unmatched to any gene: 2. The CDR3 is 16 residues long. The sequence derives from an adult who received the AZD1222 COVID-19 vaccine. This chain connects TRBV6-5 to TRBJ2-1; 8 bases line up with TRBD1. The sequencing here drew on peripheral blood, taken 28 days after the second AZD1222 dose. The CDR3, as DNA: TGTGCCAGCAGTTACTCGAGGACAGGGTCCTACAATGAGCAGTTCTTC. Amino acids: CASSYSRTGSYNEQFF.